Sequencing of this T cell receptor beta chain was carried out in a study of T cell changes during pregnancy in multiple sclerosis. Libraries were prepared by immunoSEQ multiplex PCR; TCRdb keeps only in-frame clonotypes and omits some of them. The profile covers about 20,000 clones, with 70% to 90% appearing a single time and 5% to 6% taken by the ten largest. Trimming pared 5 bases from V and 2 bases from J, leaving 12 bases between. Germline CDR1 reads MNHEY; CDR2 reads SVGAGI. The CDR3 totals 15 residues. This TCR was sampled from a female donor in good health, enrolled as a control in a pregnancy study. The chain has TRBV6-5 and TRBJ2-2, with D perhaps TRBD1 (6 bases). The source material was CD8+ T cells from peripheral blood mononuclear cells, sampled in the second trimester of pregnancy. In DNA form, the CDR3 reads TGTGCCAGCAGTCGGGTACAGGGTAACACCGGGGAGCTGTTTTTT. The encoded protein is CASSRVQGNTGELFF.